This TCR beta chain is from a study of radiation and T cells in renal cell carcinoma. Indicated treatment: treatment-naive control, cytoreductive nephrectomy. Controls were unirradiated tumors from treatment-naive cytoreductive nephrectomy patients. Control tumor donors were a handful of females and about a dozen males, median age about 50 years. Repertoires were generated with immunoSEQ multiplex PCR, while TCRdb's copy carries only in-frame clones and drops some. The data contain around 17,000 clones, about 53% of them singletons. The sequenced sample was tumor tissue, obtained from a patient whose treatment was nephrectomy without radiotherapy. The receptor was derived from a man in his forties with renal cell carcinoma.

For the CDR3, the DNA is TGTGCCAGCAGGGTCCTCAGAGAGACCGGGGAGCTGTTTTTT. It specifies CASRVLRETGELFF. V is TRBV7-3 and J is TRBJ2-2; D is unclear. The CDR3 sequence is 14 residues long. Looked up from germline, CDR1 is SGHTA and CDR2 is FQGTGA. Trimming took 6 bases from V and 5 from J, leaving 13 bases between them. The variable domain in full, with the rest retrieved from reference TRBV7-3 and TRBJ2-2, is GAGVSQTPSNKVTEKGKYVELRCDPISGHTALYWYRQSLGQGPEFLIYFQGTGAADDSGLPNDRFFAVRPEGSVSTLKIQRTERGDSAVYLCASRVLRETGELFFGEGSRLTVL.